This T cell receptor beta chain was sequenced for a study of response to subunit inactivated influenza vaccine. Germline CDR1 is DFQATT and CDR2 is SNEGSKA (reference sequence). The ends were cut back, 7 bases at V and 1 base at J, with 11 bases in the middle. This CDR3 spans 13 amino acids. On this clonotype: What it binds is not known.

Each CDR3 protein gets one entry after TCRdb re-called the RT-PCR reads with MiXCR. The sample includes 550,000 to 800,000 distinct CDR3 sequences, 15% to 19% of them seen just once. The study's findings and limits: Only a handful of new T cells, the authors suggested, are recruited with each seasonal influenza vaccination.

The chain links TRBV20-1 to TRBJ2-1; D gene uncertain. The source of this sequence is a middle-aged man who received an inactivated influenza vaccine. The sequencing here drew on PBMCs from blood, taken about 12 days after vaccination. This CDR3 is CSGASHSYNEQFF. CDR3 nucleotides: TGCAGTGGGGCGAGCCATTCCTACAATGAGCAGTTCTTC.